The 19 T cell receptor beta chains below come from one sample, sequenced in a study of blood T cells in healthy people across ages. A second PCR, run for roughly 7 to 11 cycles, used a sample-barcoded 5' primer plus a J-beta primer mix. TCRdb re-derived calls from the 5' RACE reads in MiXCR, one entry per CDR3 protein. The sample contains roughly 1,700,000 distinct CDR3 sequences, 28% of which appear only once. Sequencing was done on a sample of blood. The receptors derive from a woman aged 25 to 45 in good health.

The rearrangement uses TRBV12-5 and TRBJ2-3, with D perhaps assigned TRBD1 or TRBD2 (5 bases each). V dropped 6 bases and J dropped 2 bases, with 15 bases sitting between them. The germline V gene has CDR1 LGHNT and CDR2 FRNRAP. The CDR3 is 15 residues long. CDR3 protein: CASGLGRHPTDTQYF. The CDR3 DNA follows: TGTGCTAGTGGCCTGGGACGGCACCCCACAGATACGCAGTATTTT.

This chain joins TRBV24-1 and TRBJ2-3, with TRBD1 identical over 7 bases. Germline V gives CDR1 KGHDR, CDR2 SFDVKD. V lost 3 bases, J lost 6 bases, and 11 bases stayed unmatched. This CDR3 contains 16 residues. The CDR3 region has the DNA TGTGCCACCAGTGATAAGGGGGCAGGGGGTAGGGATACGCAGTATTTT. It translates to CATSDKGAGGRDTQYF.

There are a few counts of this clonotype. The chain joins TRBV5-1 to TRBJ2-1; no definite D call. Trimming removed 0 bases from V and 0 bases from J, with 7 bases in between. CDR3 length: 15 amino acids. Germline V CDR1 and CDR2: SGHRS, YFSETQ. This CDR3 is CASSLVVGSYNEQFF. The CDR3 coding sequence is TGCGCCAGCAGCTTGGTTGTGGGCTCCTACAATGAGCAGTTCTTC.

This chain connects TRBV7-3 to TRBJ2-1; TRBD1 is a possible D gene (8 bases). CDR1 and CDR2 from the germline V gene are SGHTA and FQGTGA. The length of the CDR3 is 16 residues. V was cut by 4 bases and J by 4 bases, with 17 bases left in between. The CDR3 here is CASSYQTGGGYNEQFF. The CDR3 DNA sequence: TGTGCCAGCAGCTATCAAACAGGGGGAGGGTACAATGAGCAGTTCTTC.

In regard to this clonotype: Given a much more abundant clone one base away, this may be a read error. The V call is TRBV7-2, the J call TRBJ2-4, with TRBD1 matching 10 bases. Germline CDR1 is SGHTA and CDR2 is FQGNSA. The CDR3 runs 14 residues. The CDR3 DNA sequence: TGTGTCAGCAGCCTCGGGACAGGGGAAAACATTCAGTACTTC. As protein: CVSSLGTGENIQYF.

This clonotype showed up just a few times. The genes are TRBV7-8 and TRBJ2-7; 7 bases are a match to TRBD2. The CDR3 runs 16 residues. V lost 1 base to trimming and J lost 4 bases; unmatched junction nucleotides: 10. CDR1 is SGHVS and CDR2 is FQNEAQ in the germline V gene. The CDR3 reads CASSLGAGALPYEQYF. CDR3 DNA sequence: TGTGCCAGCAGCTTAGGGGCGGGAGCGTTACCTTACGAGCAGTACTTC.

The gene calls are TRBV9 and TRBJ2-7, with 7 positions matching TRBD1. The CDR3 covers 15 residues. Germline V gene lookup returns CDR1 SGDLS and CDR2 YYNGEE. V dropped 2 bases and J dropped 3; count of bases not matched to a gene: 8. The CDR3 here is CASSVRDSRSYEQYF. DNA of the CDR3: TGTGCCAGCAGCGTTAGGGACAGCAGGAGCTACGAGCAGTACTTC.

This clonotype has only a few counts. The chain employs TRBV20-1 and TRBJ2-3, with D perhaps TRBD2 (6 bases). Trimming pared 5 bases from V and 8 bases from J, leaving 14 bases between. Germline values: CDR1 DFQATT, CDR2 SNEGSKA (reference sequence). This CDR3 has 12 amino acids. As DNA, the CDR3 is TGCAGTGCTTTCGGGAGCCCCGGTACGCAGTATTTT. Translating gives CSAFGSPGTQYF.

This clonotype was recorded many times. CDR3 loop: CASGGSTGEGSETQYF. CDR3 nucleotide sequence: TGCGCCAGCGGGGGCTCGACAGGGGAAGGGTCAGAGACCCAGTACTTC. This chain uses TRBV10-2 with TRBJ2-5; TRBD1 matches at 8 bases. The germline V gene encodes CDR1 WSHSY and CDR2 SAAADI. The CDR3 covers 16 residues. V dropped 8 bases and J dropped 4; count of bases not matched to a gene: 15.

To note about this clonotype: One base away lies a much larger clone, so this may be a sequencing read error. The rearrangement links TRBV12-3 or TRBV12-4 to TRBJ2-4; D is unresolved. The length of the CDR3 is 15 residues. V gave up 6 bases and J gave up 3 bases, with 15 bases separating them. This chain's CDR3 is CASSAATIVKNIQYF. The CDR3 DNA sequence: TGTGCCAGCAGCGCAGCGACCATAGTCAAAAACATTCAGTACTTC.

This clonotype was seen a handful of times. V usage is TRBV29-1 and J usage is TRBJ1-1; D unclear. The CDR3 runs 14 residues. The ends were cut back, 7 bases at V and 1 base at J, with 16 bases in the middle. From germline, CDR1 is SQVTM and CDR2 ANQGSEA. This CDR3 reads CSARALRQNTEAFF. The CDR3 bases are TGCAGCGCTCGGGCGCTCAGGCAGAACACTGAAGCTTTCTTT.

In this sample, this clonotype turned up once. V is TRBV20-1 and J is TRBJ2-5; D ambiguous. This CDR3 spans 11 amino acids. The V gene lost 7 bases and the J gene lost 3 bases, with 9 bases spanning the gap. In germline, CDR1 is DFQATT, CDR2 SNEGSKA (reference sequence). Written as DNA, the CDR3 is TGCAGTGTCTCGCGGAAAGAGACCCAGTACTTC. Its translation: CSVSRKETQYF.

This clonotype appeared many times. The chain employs TRBV7-2 and TRBJ2-3; 12 nucleotides agree with TRBD2. The CDR3 sequence is 15 residues long. Germline CDR1 SGHTA, CDR2 FQGNSA. The V gene end was trimmed by 3 bases and the J gene end by 5 bases; junction bases not matched to a gene: 3. CDR3: CASSLILAGGDTQYF. The CDR3 DNA reads as TGTGCCAGCAGCTTGATACTAGCGGGAGGAGATACGCAGTATTTT.

The rearrangement links TRBV5-1 to TRBJ1-2, with 10 bases fitting TRBD1. With V trimmed by 2 bases and J by 6 bases, 4 bases remained unmatched. CDR1 and CDR2 from the germline V gene are SGHRS and YFSETQ. This CDR3 spans 14 amino acids. The CDR3 loop is CASSLRTGGHGYTF. Here the CDR3 DNA reads TGCGCCAGCAGCTTACGGACAGGGGGACATGGCTACACCTTC.

This clonotype came up a few times. This rearrangement joins TRBV10-3 to TRBJ1-4; D uncertain. The germline gives CDR1 ENHRY, CDR2 SYGVKD. CDR3 length: 13 residues. V was cut by 4 bases and J by 4 bases, with 7 bases left in between. CDR3 sequence (DNA): TGTGCCATCAGTGGGAGGGTTAATGAAAAACTGTTTTTT. This encodes CAISGRVNEKLFF.

With regard to this clonotype: An end of the junction does not agree with germline; a read error may underlie this. The V and J genes are TRBV5-1 and TRBJ1-2, with 9 bases matching TRBD1. This CDR3 has 16 amino acids. Germline loops: CDR1 SGHRS, CDR2 YFSETQ. This CDR3 is CASSNRTGALNCGYTF. The CDR3 coding sequence is TGCGCCAGCAGCAACCGGACAGGGGCGCTAAACTGTGGCTACACCTTC.

With respect to this clonotype: It may be a read error: a sequence one base away is much more abundant. The J gene is TRBJ2-7, the V gene TRBV6-5; TRBD2 agrees at 10 bases. In germline, CDR1 is MNHEY, CDR2 SVGAGI. This CDR3 is built from 15 residues. The CDR3 here is CVSSYGSGGAYEQYF. The CDR3 bases are TGTGTCAGCAGTTACGGAAGCGGGGGGGCCTACGAGCAGTACTTC.

V and J are TRBV3-1 and TRBJ2-2, with no clear D. Germline V gene sequence: CDR1 LGHDT, CDR2 YNNKEL (reference sequence). The CDR3 is 13 residues long. Trimming left V 4 bases short and J 7 bases short, with 10 bases between. CDR3 coding DNA: TGTGCCAGCAGCCCTCAACGGTACGGGGAGCTGTTTTTT. It yields the protein CASSPQRYGELFF. The variable domain in full, completed from reference TRBV3-1 and TRBJ2-2, reads DTAVSQTPKYLVTQMGNDKSIKCEQNLGHDTMYWYKQDSKKFLKIMFSYNNKELIINETVPNRFSPKSPDKAHLNLHINSLELGDSAVYFCASSPQRYGELFFGEGSRLTVL.

The rearrangement uses TRBV7-2 and TRBJ2-5; possible D gene TRBD1, 5 bases. The V gene's germline CDR1 is SGHTA and CDR2 FQGNSA. V was shortened by 1 base and J by 9 bases, with 12 bases between the two germline ends. There are 13 residues in the CDR3. CDR3 loop: CASSLVQGEAQYF. CDR3 coding DNA: TGTGCCAGCAGCTTAGTTCAGGGCGAGGCCCAGTACTTC.